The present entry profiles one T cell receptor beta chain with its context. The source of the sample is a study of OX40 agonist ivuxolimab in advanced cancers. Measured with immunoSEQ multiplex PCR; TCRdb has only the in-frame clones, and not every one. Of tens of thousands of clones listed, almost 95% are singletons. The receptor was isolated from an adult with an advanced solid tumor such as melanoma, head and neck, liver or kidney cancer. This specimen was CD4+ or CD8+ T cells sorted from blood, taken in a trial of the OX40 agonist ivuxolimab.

Here the CDR3 DNA reads TGTGCCAGCCGTCCCCTAAATCCCTCAGGGCTGTCCGGGGAGCTGTTTTTT. It codes for CASRPLNPSGLSGELFF. The chain combines TRBV28 with TRBJ2-2, with D tentatively TRBD1 (5 bases). The CDR3 has 17 residues. With 8 bases removed from V and 6 bases from J, the gap between germline ends came to 25 bases. The germline V gene encodes CDR1 MDHEN and CDR2 SYDVKM.